The 19 T cell receptor beta chains reported below all come from one sample, sequenced in a study of cytomegalovirus exposure and HLA in healthy donors. PCR amplification relied on 60 Vbeta primers (plus 13 Jbeta primers). Measured with immunoSEQ multiplex PCR; TCRdb has only the in-frame clones, and not every one. The data show around 170,000 clones, just under 80% seen once. Sequenced sample: PBMCs. Source of these receptors: a woman aged 30 to 39 in good health and CMV-seronegative.

The gene calls are TRBV19 and TRBJ1-6, with TRBD1 matching 7 bases. The CDR3 is made up of 14 amino acids. The V segment lost 5 bases and the J segment 15 bases; nucleotides outside the gene matches: 13. Germline assignment: CDR1 LNHDA and CDR2 SQIVND (reference sequence). This CDR3 is CASSSLGQSPYLHF. The DNA for the CDR3 is TGTGCCAGTAGTTCCCTGGGACAGTCCCCCTACCTCCACTTT. Full variable domain (rest looked up from reference TRBV19 and TRBJ1-6): DGGITQSPKYLFRKEGQNVTLSCEQNLNHDAMYWYRQDPGQGLRLIYYSQIVNDFQKGDIAEGYSVSREKKESFPLTVTSAQKNPTAFYLCASSSLGQSPYLHFGNGTRLTVT.

This rearrangement joins TRBV5-4 to TRBJ1-2; D might be TRBD1 (5 bases). This CDR3 contains 19 residues. Germline lookup yields CDR1 SGHNT and CDR2 YYREEE (reference sequence). V was pared by 4 bases and J by 6 bases, with 31 bases between. The CDR3 sequence: CASSRSPQGAGPTIDGYTF. CDR3 bases: TGTGCCAGCAGCCGAAGCCCCCAAGGGGCCGGTCCAACTATTGATGGCTACACCTTC.

The chain joins TRBV5-4 to TRBJ2-5; D is uncertain. The CDR3 length is 14 residues. The germline V gene encodes CDR1 SGHNT and CDR2 YYREEE (reference sequence). V was trimmed by 0 bases and J by 1 base, leaving 7 bases between them. The CDR3 DNA reads TGTGCCAGCAGCTTGGATGCCAGCCAAGAGACCCAGTACTTC. This encodes CASSLDASQETQYF.

The chain has TRBV27 and TRBJ1-2; D ambiguous. With 0 bases removed from V and 8 bases from J, the gap between germline ends came to 10 bases. The CDR3 runs 13 residues. Germline CDR1 is MNHEY and CDR2 is SMNVEV (reference sequence). CDR3 amino acids: CASSLSAGGGYTF. The CDR3 nucleotides are TGTGCCAGCAGTTTATCAGCAGGTGGGGGCTACACCTTC.

The J gene is TRBJ1-1, the V gene TRBV6-1; D is undetermined. The CDR3 covers 13 residues. From germline, CDR1 is MNHNS and CDR2 SASEGT. Trimming stripped 3 bases from V and 8 bases from J, with 13 bases between. CDR3 protein: CASSDGSPGEAFF. The CDR3 nucleotides are TGTGCCAGCAGTGACGGGAGTCCTGGGGAAGCTTTCTTT.

The chain uses TRBV5-1 and TRBJ2-3; 10 nucleotides align to TRBD2. Per germline, CDR1 SGHRS and CDR2 YFSETQ. Trimming took 2 bases from V and 0 from J; bases not matched to a gene: 3. The CDR3 runs 16 residues. CDR3 sequence: CASSLLAGTSTDTQYF. The CDR3 nucleotides are TGCGCCAGCAGCTTACTAGCGGGGACTAGCACAGATACGCAGTATTTT.

This clone was found a few times. The rearrangement uses TRBV5-1 and TRBJ1-1; 12 positions match TRBD1. With 4 bases clipped from V and 5 bases from J, the junction kept 6 bases outside the gene matches. The CDR3 is 15 residues long. Germline CDR1 is SGHRS and CDR2 is YFSETQ. The CDR3 is CASSKGQGARTEAFF. In DNA form, the CDR3 reads TGCGCCAGCAGCAAGGGACAGGGGGCGCGGACTGAAGCTTTCTTT.

This chain connects TRBV29-1 to TRBJ2-1; TRBD1 agrees at 8 bases. This CDR3 region has 14 residues. The germline CDR1 and CDR2 sequences are SQVTM and ANQGSEA. V was pared by 4 bases and J by 2 bases, with 4 bases of the junction left unmatched. The CDR3 DNA reads TGCAGCGTTGCAGAACAGGGGGCCTACAATGAGCAGTTCTTC. This encodes CSVAEQGAYNEQFF.

CDR3 amino acids: CSVSGVDSYEQYF. In DNA, the CDR3 is TGCAGCGTCAGCGGGGTCGACTCCTACGAGCAGTACTTC. The V and J genes are TRBV29-1 and TRBJ2-7; 7 bases line up with TRBD2. Per the germline V gene, CDR1 is SQVTM and CDR2 is ANQGSEA. The CDR3 consists of 13 residues. After removal of 6 bases from V and 0 bases from J, the junction contained 5 bases not matched to a gene.

This chain uses TRBV7-8 with TRBJ1-4; D gene unclear. Germline V gives CDR1 SGHVS, CDR2 FQNEAQ. V lost 2 bases and J 0 bases, leaving 7 bases between the germline ends. The CDR3 totals 15 residues. The CDR3 sequence: CASSLYSSTNEKLFF. The CDR3, as DNA: TGTGCCAGCAGCTTATATTCCTCAACTAATGAAAAACTGTTTTTT.

The V gene is TRBV10-1, the J gene TRBJ1-1; D remains unclear. V gave up 6 bases and J gave up 5 bases, with 13 bases separating them. This CDR3 comprises 13 residues. Germline assignment: CDR1 WNHNN and CDR2 SYGVQD (reference sequence). The CDR3 region is CASRRAAGTEAFF. The CDR3 DNA is TGCGCCAGCAGGAGGGCGGCTGGGACTGAAGCTTTCTTT.

The chain employs TRBV30 and TRBJ1-4; 7 bases match TRBD1. The ends lost 2 bases at V and 4 bases at J; junction bases unmatched: 7. CDR3 size: 15 residues. Germline CDR1 and CDR2: GTSNPN and SVGIG (reference sequence). CDR3 amino acids: CAWSTSGTVNEKLFF. CDR3 nucleotide sequence: TGTGCCTGGAGTACCTCCGGGACAGTTAATGAAAAACTGTTTTTT. The whole variable domain, remainder taken from reference TRBV30 and TRBJ1-4, is SQTIHQWPATLVQPVGSPLSLECTVEGTSNPNLYWYRQAAGRGLQLLFYSVGIGQISSEVPQNLSASRPQDRQFILSSKKLLLSDSGFYLCAWSTSGTVNEKLFFGSGTQLSVL.

The chain recombines TRBV4-3 with TRBJ1-3, with D unresolved. V lost 1 base and J 4 bases, leaving 11 bases between the germline ends. CDR1 and CDR2 (germline): LGHNA, YSLEER. The CDR3 is 15 residues long. The CDR3 DNA follows: TGCGCCAGCAGCCAAGGCGGAACTTTCGGAAACACCATATATTTT. This gives the protein CASSQGGTFGNTIYF.

This clone is a singleton in its sample. This rearrangement joins TRBV5-1 to TRBJ1-1; a weak D match, TRBD1 (6 bases). Germline V gene lookup returns CDR1 SGHRS and CDR2 YFSETQ. The V gene lost 5 bases and the J gene lost 10 bases, with 24 bases spanning the gap. The CDR3 has 15 amino acids. The CDR3, as DNA: TGCGCCAGCAGACAGGTCGGGCAGGGGTCGTTCGGAGCTTTCTTT. Protein product: CASRQVGQGSFGAFF.

This chain links TRBV7-6 with TRBJ1-5; no clear D gene. There are 15 residues in the CDR3. Looked up from germline, CDR1 is SGHVS and CDR2 is FNYEAQ. Trimming took off 5 bases at V and 0 bases at J, with 11 bases between the two ends. This CDR3 is CASSTEPHSNQPQHF. CDR3 sequence (DNA): TGTGCCAGCAGCACTGAGCCTCATAGCAATCAGCCCCAGCATTTT.

This chain links TRBV28 with TRBJ1-2, with a tentative D call TRBD1 (6 bases). Per the germline V gene, CDR1 is MDHEN and CDR2 is SYDVKM. CDR3 length equals 14 residues. Trimming removed 5 bases at V and 8 bases at J, with 18 bases between. In DNA, the CDR3 is TGTGCCAGCAGTGCCCCTGGAGAGGGGGTAGGCTACACCTTC. This translates into CASSAPGEGVGYTF.

This chain links TRBV6-5 with TRBJ2-7, with no clear D. V was shortened by 5 bases and J by 3 bases, with 14 bases between the two germline ends. CDR3 length: 14 residues. Germline values: CDR1 MNHEY, CDR2 SVGAGI. CDR3 coding DNA: TGTGCCAGCAGTGCCTACGTCGGTGTCTACGAGCAGTACTTC. It encodes CASSAYVGVYEQYF.

The chain carries TRBV6-5 and TRBJ2-7; 7 bases line up with TRBD1. Per the germline V gene, CDR1 is MNHEY and CDR2 is SVGAGI. The CDR3 totals 15 residues. Trimming at V came to 6 bases and at J to 0 bases, leaving 8 bases not matched to a gene. The CDR3 reads CASRARDRFSYEQYF. The CDR3 DNA reads as TGTGCCAGCAGGGCCCGGGACAGATTCTCCTACGAGCAGTACTTC.

V gene TRBV27 combines with J gene TRBJ2-7; 8 bases line up with TRBD1. V shed 4 bases and J 7 bases; nucleotides not matched to a gene: 12. Germline assignment: CDR1 MNHEY and CDR2 SMNVEV (reference sequence). This CDR3 has 15 amino acids. CDR3 in amino acids: CASSSLTDRGGEQYF. CDR3 DNA: TGTGCCAGCAGTTCCCTAACAGACAGGGGTGGTGAGCAGTACTTC.